One and the same sample provided the 15 T cell receptor beta chains below, sequenced in a study of response to subunit inactivated influenza vaccine. TCRdb re-called the RT-PCR reads with MiXCR, one entry per CDR3 protein. This table holds about 800,000 distinct CDR3 sequences, about 20% found once. The material was PBMCs from blood, obtained roughly 5 days after vaccination. The source is a man in his fifties or sixties who received an inactivated influenza vaccine.

The chain carries TRBV3-1 and TRBJ2-4; possibly TRBD2 for D (6 bases). This CDR3 is built from 18 residues. V shed 0 bases and J shed 2 bases, with 17 bases lying between them. Looked up from germline, CDR1 is LGHDT and CDR2 is YNNKEL (reference sequence). The CDR3 loop reads CASSQEGRGGLTKNIQYF. CDR3 coding DNA: TGTGCCAGCAGCCAAGAGGGGCGGGGAGGCTTAACCAAAAACATTCAGTACTTC.

V gene TRBV27 combines with J gene TRBJ2-7, with D possibly being TRBD2 (7 bases). Germline lookup yields CDR1 MNHEY and CDR2 SMNVEV (reference sequence). The CDR3 sequence is 16 residues long. Trimming removed 3 bases at V and 0 bases at J, with 15 bases between. In nucleotides, the CDR3 is TGTGCCAGCAGTTTTCACGGGGGGCGCATCTCCTACGAGCAGTACTTC. This sequence encodes CASSFHGGRISYEQYF.

This clonotype was counted only a few times. The chain joins TRBV4-2 to TRBJ2-3; 11 bases map to TRBD2. Trimming removed 5 bases from V and 4 bases from J; junction bases left unmatched: 5. Germline-derived CDR1 and CDR2 are LGHNA and YNFKEQ. The CDR3 is 15 residues long. For the CDR3, the DNA is TGTGCCAGCAGCTTTAGCGGGGGGGAGGCAGATACGCAGTATTTT. Its protein is CASSFSGGEADTQYF.

The gene calls are TRBV28 and TRBJ2-5; 7 positions agree with TRBD2. Germline V gene sequence: CDR1 MDHEN, CDR2 SYDVKM. J was trimmed by 6 bases and V by 8 bases; bases with no gene match: 15. CDR3 length: 15 amino acids. The CDR3 nucleotides are TGTGCCAGCTCACCGGGGTACTTGCGGGAGCAGACCCAGTACTTC. Amino acid sequence: CASSPGYLREQTQYF.

This clonotype was seen a handful of times. In nucleotides, the CDR3 is TGTGCCAGCAGTCTTCCGCCGACTAGCGGGGGGGCGACAGATACGCAGTATTTT. Residues: CASSLPPTSGGATDTQYF. The V and J genes are TRBV6-1 and TRBJ2-3, with TRBD2 identical over 14 bases. This CDR3 region has 18 residues. The trim removed 5 bases at V and 3 bases at J, leaving 10 bases unmatched. Germline CDR1 reads MNHNS; CDR2 reads SASEGT.

V and J are TRBV20-1 and TRBJ2-1; 7 bases are shared with TRBD2. CDR3 length equals 14 residues. The V gene end was trimmed by 3 bases and the J gene end by 6 bases; junction bases not matched to a gene: 8. Germline V gene data show CDR1 as DFQATT and CDR2 as SNEGSKA (reference sequence). CDR3 region: CSASRAGVGNEQFF. DNA of the CDR3: TGCAGTGCTAGTCGCGCGGGAGTGGGCAATGAGCAGTTCTTC.

The table lists this clonotype with many counts. In nucleotides, the CDR3 is TGTGCCAGCAGCCAAGATTCCCTAGCGGGGGGGTTCGGGGAGCTGTTTTTT. As protein: CASSQDSLAGGFGELFF. The chain recombines TRBV4-2 with TRBJ2-2; TRBD2 aligns across 12 bases. Trimming took 0 bases from V and 7 from J; bases not matched to a gene: 6. This CDR3 has 17 amino acids. Germline assignment: CDR1 LGHNA and CDR2 YNFKEQ.

This clonotype was found a few times. V gene TRBV20-1 combines with J gene TRBJ2-5, with 8 bases fitting TRBD2. V lost 5 bases and J lost 2; bases outside the gene matches: 4. This CDR3 is 13 amino acids long. Per the germline V gene, CDR1 is DFQATT and CDR2 is SNEGSKA (reference sequence). The DNA of the CDR3 is TGCAGTGCTGTAAAGCGGGGGCAAGAGACCCAGTACTTC. Translated: CSAVKRGQETQYF.

V gene TRBV20-1 combines with J gene TRBJ2-7; maybe TRBD1 (5 bases). In germline, CDR1 is DFQATT, CDR2 SNEGSKA (reference sequence). V lost 2 bases and J 5 bases, leaving 7 bases between the germline ends. This CDR3 region has 11 residues. CDR3 in DNA: TGCAGTGCTAGACAGGGCCACGAGCAGTACTTC. It specifies CSARQGHEQYF.

This clonotype was counted ten times or more. The J gene is TRBJ1-1, the V gene TRBV5-1; 7 bases line up with TRBD1. The CDR3 has 16 amino acids. Germline lookup yields CDR1 SGHRS and CDR2 YFSETQ. After removal of 3 bases from V and 9 bases from J, the junction contained 17 bases not matched to a gene. In DNA, the CDR3 is TGCGCCAGCAGCTCCCCTGATACCAGGGGGAAGGCACAAGCTTTCTTT. It encodes CASSSPDTRGKAQAFF.

The chain couples TRBV4-3 to TRBJ2-7, with a weak D call TRBD2 (6 bases). Germline loops: CDR1 LGHNA, CDR2 YSLEER. V was cut by 4 bases and J by 3 bases, with 19 bases left in between. This CDR3 region has 16 residues. CDR3 residues: CASSPRGEEGHYEQYF. Written as DNA, the CDR3 is TGCGCCAGCAGCCCCCGCGGGGAAGAGGGGCACTACGAGCAGTACTTC.

In its sample, this clonotype was seen a few times. V usage is TRBV10-3 and J usage is TRBJ2-1; 7 nucleotides align to TRBD1. V lost 2 bases to trimming and J lost 2 bases; unmatched junction nucleotides: 3. Germline V CDR1 and CDR2: ENHRY, SYGVKD. The CDR3 length is 15 residues. DNA of the CDR3: TGTGCCATCAGTGAGACAGGGGTGACCTACAATGAGCAGTTCTTC. It translates to CAISETGVTYNEQFF.

Ten or more counts support this clonotype. CDR3 sequence reads: CSARAGMLGTQYF. The CDR3 region has the DNA TGCAGTGCTAGAGCCGGGATGCTGGGTACGCAGTATTTT. The chain joins TRBV20-1 to TRBJ2-3; tentatively, D is TRBD2 (5 bases). Germline lookup yields CDR1 DFQATT and CDR2 SNEGSKA (reference sequence). This CDR3 is built from 13 residues. V was pared by 1 base and J by 8 bases, with 13 bases between.

About this clonotype: Germline and junction disagree at one end, which may indicate a read error. This chain links TRBV15 with TRBJ1-5, with TRBD1 as a possible D gene (6 bases). Per germline, CDR1 LNHNV and CDR2 YYDKDF (reference sequence). The CDR3 has 12 residues. The CDR3 spells CATQGNNRPQHF. Written as DNA, the CDR3 is TGTGCCACCCAGGGGAACAATCGGCCCCAGCATTTT.

The V gene is TRBV7-2, the J gene TRBJ1-2; unclear D gene. CDR3 length: 15 residues. From germline, CDR1 is SGHTA and CDR2 FQGNSA. Trimming took 1 base from V and 1 from J, leaving 10 bases between them. CDR3 residues: CASSLGTGFNYGYTF. The CDR3 DNA is TGTGCCAGCAGCTTAGGGACGGGATTTAACTATGGCTACACCTTC.